This T cell receptor (beta chain) was sequenced for a study of T cell repertoires in cytomegalovirus infection. V gave up 2 bases and J gave up 2 bases; unmatched junction bases: 6. Germline CDR1 is SNHLY and CDR2 is FYNNEI. This CDR3 has 16 amino acids. Study-wide results and caveats: Summed frequency of public TCR beta families distinguished CMV carriers with the relevant HLA.

Each CDR3 protein is one row after TCRdb ran MiXCR on the reads. The sample shows approximately 910,000 distinct CDR3 sequences, around 32% of them seen only once. This clonotype was observed a few times. Antigen: not known. The receptor was isolated from a human donor in good health (CMV status not recorded). Some clones in this sample may be carry-over from other donors' samples. The rearrangement uses TRBV2 and TRBJ1-5, with 7 nucleotides matching TRBD1. This material consisted of cultured CD8+ T cells from PBMCs, taken from culture after CMV antigen stimulation. For the CDR3, the DNA is TGTGCCAGCAGTGAACTTGTTGGACAGGGCAATCAGCCCCAGCATTTT. It codes for CASSELVGQGNQPQHF.